This section outlines one T cell receptor (beta chain) sequence together with its context. Its antigen is unknown. It has no much larger one-base neighbor in the sample; base qualities were not kept. These data originate in a study of blood T cells in healthy people across ages (dated by TCRdb to the mid-2010s). A note on the overall study: In model experiments, roughly one uniquely barcoded TCR beta cDNA molecule per two T cells was captured by template switching. The donors were split into four age groups: young (average about 16 years), middle-aged (roughly 39), aged (approximately 59) and long-lived (roughly 80). To avoid experimental bias, donors of different ages were randomly spread across the sequencing lanes. Using deep sequencing normalized with unique cDNA molecular identifiers, the study measured how TCR beta repertoire diversity changes with age. Two additional independent replicas of 1 million unique cDNA reads from the same blood draw were analyzed for two donors (one aged 18 to 30 and one aged 80 or older). What the authors observed across the whole study: Observed TCR beta diversity per million T cells fell roughly linearly with age, and a significant reduction was already apparent by age roughly 40. Compared with the aged group, more naive CD4+ T cells, fewer expanded clones and increased TCR diversity were shown by the long-lived group, suggesting age selection. The percentage of naive T cells measured by flow cytometry correlated strongly with observed TCR beta diversity. Estimates of total diversity based on one million sequenced T cells were regarded as lower bounds and as underestimates. Because donor CMV infection status was unknown, age-related changes in expanded clonotypes were potentially confounded. Since profiling was done on bulk unsorted PBMCs, naive and antigen-experienced compartments could not be conclusively compared.

The donors were roughly 39 Caucasian individuals from Russia, aged roughly 6 to 95 years, who were systemically healthy. Each donor gave about 9.8 milliliters of peripheral blood, drawn into EDTA-treated Vacutainer tubes. Ficoll-Paque density-gradient centrifugation was used to isolate PBMCs, with at least 6.5 million obtained per sample. Trizol reagent was used to extract total RNA from the PBMCs, yielding at least 6 micrograms per sample. For every donor, an aliquot of PBMCs went through flow cytometry to measure the percentages of naive CD45RAhigh/CD27high T cells. V is cut by 3 bases and J by 3 bases, and the space between the germline ends is 15 bases. CDR1 SGHRS and CDR2 YFSETQ are derived from the germline V gene. Counted from cysteine to phenylalanine, this CDR3 has 15 amino acids. Only the CDR3 DNA stays, 45 bases, in frame from base 1. Library preparation was by 5' RACE. The sequencing machine was an Illumina HiSeq 2500. A second about 7 to 12 cycle PCR used a sample-barcoded 5' primer and a J-beta primer mix. A unique molecular identifier was introduced onto each TCR beta cDNA molecule by a template-switch 5' adaptor carrying 12 random nucleotides. Each sample yielded at least 2.5 million CDR3-containing paired-end reads. The Mint cDNA synthesis kit, primed by a TRBC-specific oligonucleotide, was used to synthesize first-strand cDNA from all RNA. After uracil-DNA glycosylase treatment, a first 18-cycle PCR used universal primers M1SS and BC2_uni_R on all cDNA. The original pipeline was this. Each sample was normalized by randomly selecting 1 million high-quality reads, each carrying a distinct molecular identifier. Instead of being binned into consensus sequences, reads that shared molecular identifiers were thrown out. MiTCR, with a Q25 quality threshold and the strictest error-elimination algorithm, was used for CDR3 identification, clonotype clustering and error correction. Lower-bound total TCR beta diversity was estimated with a nonparametric unseen species model using Euler transformation. Clones were called with MiXCR by TCRdb after fastp trimmed the public reads at Q25, and only in-frame beta chains were retained. All rows with the same CDR3 protein become a single entry with the most common DNA and genes. These V and J calls rely on TCRdb rather than the paper's analysis. The sample table shows over a million distinct CDR3 sequences, and around 59% are seen once. The ten largest clonotypes hold 6.7% of the sample.

Sequenced input: blood. This sequence uses TRBV5-1 and TRBJ1-2, with TRBD1 perhaps the D gene, on 6 matching bases. This receptor was taken from a man aged 18 to 29 in good health. The sequenced DNA is TGCGCCAGCAGCTGGGAAACGGACAGCTACTATGGCTACACCTTC. This encodes CASSWETDSYYGYTF.